The rows below give T cell receptor beta chains drawn from one sample of a study of human T cells and chemical hapten exposure. TCRdb ran MiXCR on the RACE reads and lists one entry per CDR3 protein. The table includes about 190,000 distinct CDR3 sequences, roughly a quarter detected once. The sequencing used whole blood, collected in connection with sensitization to the hapten diphenylcyclopropenone (DPC). The receptor source for this set is a woman aged 40 to 49 with alopecia areata. Some clones in this sample may be carry-over from other donors' samples. Both conserved end residues are part of each CDR3. The order of the fields is V gene, J gene, clone size, D gene, CDR3 DNA, CDR3 protein. D genes are given only for firm matches. The size field is filled for only some rows; it gives once, few, many or a size class.

V gene: TRBV7-2; J gene: TRBJ2-2; clone size: once; D gene: NA; CDR3 DNA: TGTGCCAGCAGCTTAGAAATCGGGGAGCTGTTTTTT; CDR3 protein: CASSLEIGELFF
V gene: TRBV29-1; J gene: TRBJ1-1; clone size: few; D gene: NA; CDR3 DNA: TGCAGCGTAGATACCTTGAACACTGAAGCTTTCTTT; CDR3 protein: CSVDTLNTEAFF
V gene: TRBV4-3; J gene: TRBJ2-5; clone size: many; D gene: NA; CDR3 DNA: TGCGCCAGCAGCCCCGCCTTCCAAGAGACCCAGTACTTC; CDR3 protein: CASSPAFQETQYF
V gene: TRBV10-3; J gene: TRBJ2-7; clone size: NA; D gene: NA; CDR3 DNA: TGTGCCATCAGTCAAAGTAGTGGGGGTGGCGAGCAGTACTTC; CDR3 protein: CAISQSSGGGEQYF
V gene: TRBV18; J gene: TRBJ1-2; clone size: NA; D gene: TRBD1; CDR3 DNA: TGTGCCAGCTCACCACAAACGACAGGGTCCTATGGCTACACCTTC; CDR3 protein: CASSPQTTGSYGYTF
V gene: TRBV20-1; J gene: TRBJ2-5; clone size: NA; D gene: NA; CDR3 DNA: TGCAGTGCTAGTAGTGAGACCCAGTACTTC; CDR3 protein: CSASSETQYF
V gene: TRBV5-4; J gene: TRBJ2-3; clone size: once; D gene: TRBD1; CDR3 DNA: TGTGCCAGCAGCCAACAACAGGGGTCAGATACGCAGTATTTT; CDR3 protein: CASSQQQGSDTQYF
V gene: TRBV12-3/TRBV12-4; J gene: TRBJ2-7; clone size: few; D gene: NA; CDR3 DNA: TGTGCCAGCAGTTTGCGGCCTCCCGAAGAGCAGTACTTC; CDR3 protein: CASSLRPPEEQYF
V gene: TRBV7-2; J gene: TRBJ2-1; clone size: NA; D gene: TRBD2; CDR3 DNA: TGTGCCAGCAGCCGAGTAGCGGGAGGGAACAATGAGCAGTTCTTC; CDR3 protein: CASSRVAGGNNEQFF
V gene: TRBV6-2/TRBV6-3; J gene: TRBJ1-1; clone size: NA; D gene: NA; CDR3 DNA: TGTGCCAGCAGGTACGGGACTGCGAACACTGAAGCTTTCTTT; CDR3 protein: CASRYGTANTEAFF
V gene: TRBV28; J gene: TRBJ2-4; clone size: NA; D gene: NA; CDR3 DNA: TGTGCCAGCAGTCCCTTATTAGCCTCAGGGGGGAATCACATTCAGTACTTC; CDR3 protein: CASSPLLASGGNHIQYF
V gene: TRBV10-3; J gene: TRBJ2-7; clone size: few; D gene: NA; CDR3 DNA: TGTGCCATCAGTGGGGGAACCCAAACCTACGAGCAGTACTTC; CDR3 protein: CAISGGTQTYEQYF
V gene: TRBV6-5; J gene: TRBJ2-4; clone size: once; D gene: NA; CDR3 DNA: TGTGCCAGCAGTGCTCCTGTTTTCCAGGGGAACATTCAGTACTTC; CDR3 protein: CASSAPVFQGNIQYF
V gene: TRBV3-1; J gene: TRBJ2-1; clone size: NA; D gene: NA; CDR3 DNA: TGTGCCAGCAGCCTCCGGATCTATGAGCAGTTCTTC; CDR3 protein: CASSLRIYEQFF
V gene: TRBV10-3; J gene: TRBJ2-3; clone size: NA; D gene: NA; CDR3 DNA: TGTGCCATCAGTGCGAATGGGGGCACAGATACGCAGTGTTTT; CDR3 protein: CAISANGGTDTQCF
V gene: TRBV10-3; J gene: TRBJ2-7; clone size: few; D gene: TRBD2; CDR3 DNA: TGTGCCACGGGACTAGCGGACATCTACGAGCAGTACTTC; CDR3 protein: CATGLADIYEQYF
V gene: TRBV7-7; J gene: TRBJ2-5; clone size: few; D gene: TRBD1; CDR3 DNA: TGTGCTAGCAGCTTACATCGGCTACAGGGGTCCGAGACCCAGTACTTC; CDR3 protein: CASSLHRLQGSETQYF
V gene: TRBV12-3/TRBV12-4; J gene: TRBJ1-1; clone size: NA; D gene: TRBD1; CDR3 DNA: TGTGCCAGCAGTAGGACAGGGCGGAACACTGAAGCTTTCTTT; CDR3 protein: CASSRTGRNTEAFF
V gene: TRBV6-1; J gene: TRBJ2-3; clone size: few; D gene: NA; CDR3 DNA: TGTGCCAGCAGTGAAATCGAGCAGACGCAGTATTTT; CDR3 protein: CASSEIEQTQYF
V gene: TRBV21-1; J gene: TRBJ2-7; clone size: NA; D gene: NA; CDR3 DNA: TGTGCCAGGCGGGGGACCGAGCAGTACTTC; CDR3 protein: CARRGTEQYF
V gene: TRBV6-6; J gene: TRBJ2-3; clone size: NA; D gene: NA; CDR3 DNA: TGTGCCAGCAGTTACAGAGGGGCCCGCACAGATACGCAGTATTTT; CDR3 protein: CASSYRGARTDTQYF
V gene: TRBV27; J gene: TRBJ2-3; clone size: NA; D gene: NA; CDR3 DNA: TGTGCCAGCTGGTTGGGGGCCGCGGATACGCAGTATTTT; CDR3 protein: CASWLGAADTQYF
V gene: TRBV10-3; J gene: TRBJ2-1; clone size: few; D gene: NA; CDR3 DNA: TGTGCCATGAAGGGGGAGGGCTACAATGAGCAGTTCTTC; CDR3 protein: CAMKGEGYNEQFF
V gene: TRBV7-2; J gene: TRBJ2-1; clone size: NA; D gene: NA; CDR3 DNA: TGTGCCAGCAGCTTAGATCACAATGAGCAGTTCTTC; CDR3 protein: CASSLDHNEQFF
V gene: TRBV10-3; J gene: TRBJ1-2; clone size: NA; D gene: NA; CDR3 DNA: TGTGCCATCAGTGAGGGGCGCGACTATGGCTACACCTTC; CDR3 protein: CAISEGRDYGYTF
V gene: TRBV3-1; J gene: TRBJ2-3; clone size: few; D gene: NA; CDR3 DNA: TGTGCCAGCAGCTTAACGGCGGGCAGGGCTACAGATACGCAGTATTTT; CDR3 protein: CASSLTAGRATDTQYF
V gene: TRBV9; J gene: TRBJ2-5; clone size: few; D gene: NA; CDR3 DNA: TGTGCCAGCAGCGTCCGAGGGGACAAGTCCCCTCAAGAGACCCAGTACTTC; CDR3 protein: CASSVRGDKSPQETQYF
V gene: TRBV6-2/TRBV6-3; J gene: TRBJ1-5; clone size: NA; D gene: NA; CDR3 DNA: TGTGCCAGCAGTCAGCCCGTAGGCCCCCAGCATTTT; CDR3 protein: CASSQPVGPQHF
V gene: TRBV27; J gene: TRBJ2-7; clone size: NA; D gene: TRBD2; CDR3 DNA: TGTGCCAGCAGTTTCGCCGGGAGGGGATCCTACGAGCAGTACTTC; CDR3 protein: CASSFAGRGSYEQYF
V gene: TRBV28; J gene: TRBJ2-7; clone size: few; D gene: NA; CDR3 DNA: TGTGCCAGCAGCGGCACCTGTTCCGAGCAGTACTTC; CDR3 protein: CASSGTCSEQYF
V gene: TRBV7-2; J gene: TRBJ1-5; clone size: many; D gene: TRBD1; CDR3 DNA: TGTGCCAGCAGCTTAACCACAGGGGCGGGCAATCAGCCCCAGCATTTT; CDR3 protein: CASSLTTGAGNQPQHF
V gene: TRBV12-3/TRBV12-4; J gene: TRBJ2-2; clone size: few; D gene: NA; CDR3 DNA: TGTGCCAGCAGTTTTAGCTACCGGGACACCGGGGAGCTGTTTTTT; CDR3 protein: CASSFSYRDTGELFF
V gene: TRBV19; J gene: TRBJ1-4; clone size: NA; D gene: NA; CDR3 DNA: TGTGCCAGTAGTATTATACCCTTGGGGGAAAAACTGTTTTTT; CDR3 protein: CASSIIPLGEKLFF
V gene: TRBV2; J gene: TRBJ1-1; clone size: NA; D gene: TRBD1; CDR3 DNA: TGTGCCAGCAGTGCGGTGGCAGGGGGCACTGAAGCTTTCTTT; CDR3 protein: CASSAVAGGTEAFF
V gene: TRBV7-2; J gene: TRBJ2-7; clone size: few; D gene: NA; CDR3 DNA: TGTGCCAGCAGCTTAACACGAATCTCCTCCTACGAGCAGTACTTC; CDR3 protein: CASSLTRISSYEQYF
V gene: TRBV27; J gene: TRBJ2-7; clone size: NA; D gene: TRBD1; CDR3 DNA: TGTGCCAGCAGCTCGAATGACAGGGCCCCCTACGAGCAGTACTTC; CDR3 protein: CASSSNDRAPYEQYF
V gene: TRBV29-1; J gene: TRBJ1-2; clone size: NA; D gene: NA; CDR3 DNA: TGCAGCGTGGTAGACGGAGCTAACTATGGCTACACCTTC; CDR3 protein: CSVVDGANYGYTF
V gene: TRBV20-1; J gene: TRBJ1-4; clone size: few; D gene: TRBD1; CDR3 DNA: TGCAGTGCTAGCAGACAGGGAGGGGAAAAACTGTTTTTT; CDR3 protein: CSASRQGGEKLFF
V gene: TRBV11-1; J gene: TRBJ2-7; clone size: few; D gene: NA; CDR3 DNA: TGTGCCAGCAGCTTAGGGGACGGGTTCTCCTACGAGCAGTACTTC; CDR3 protein: CASSLGDGFSYEQYF
V gene: TRBV5-1; J gene: TRBJ2-5; clone size: many; D gene: TRBD1; CDR3 DNA: TGCGCCAGCAGCACGGGACAGGGAGGAGAGACCCAGTACTTC; CDR3 protein: CASSTGQGGETQYF
V gene: TRBV7-3; J gene: TRBJ2-3; clone size: NA; D gene: TRBD2; CDR3 DNA: TGTGCCAGCAGCCCGCTAGCGGGAGCAGATACGCAGTATTTT; CDR3 protein: CASSPLAGADTQYF
V gene: TRBV6-2/TRBV6-3; J gene: TRBJ2-3; clone size: NA; D gene: TRBD2; CDR3 DNA: TGTGCCAGCAGGCCATCGTCGGGGTCCGCGGGGGGTACGCAGTATTTT; CDR3 protein: CASRPSSGSAGGTQYF
V gene: TRBV20-1; J gene: TRBJ2-3; clone size: NA; D gene: TRBD2; CDR3 DNA: TGCAGTGCTAGAGTGAGCGGGAACACAGATACGCAGTATTTT; CDR3 protein: CSARVSGNTDTQYF
V gene: TRBV7-2; J gene: TRBJ1-2; clone size: few; D gene: NA; CDR3 DNA: TGTGCCAGCAGCGGATACGAACGGGACGGACATAACTATGGCTACACCTTC; CDR3 protein: CASSGYERDGHNYGYTF
V gene: TRBV28; J gene: TRBJ1-1; clone size: NA; D gene: NA; CDR3 DNA: TGTGCCAGCAGTTTTGGGTTAGCAGGGGAGAACACTGAAGCTTTCTTT; CDR3 protein: CASSFGLAGENTEAFF
V gene: TRBV12-3/TRBV12-4; J gene: TRBJ2-2; clone size: NA; D gene: TRBD1; CDR3 DNA: TGTGCCAGCAGTCTTAATACAGGGGGAGGCACCGGGGAGCTGTTTTTT; CDR3 protein: CASSLNTGGGTGELFF
V gene: TRBV7-2; J gene: TRBJ2-3; clone size: few; D gene: TRBD2; CDR3 DNA: TGTGCCAGCAGCTTTCGACTAGCGGGTCAAGATACGCAGTATTTT; CDR3 protein: CASSFRLAGQDTQYF
V gene: TRBV7-2; J gene: TRBJ2-7; clone size: NA; D gene: TRBD2; CDR3 DNA: TGTGCCAGCAGCTCAACTAGCGGGACGGGGTACGAGCAGTACTTC; CDR3 protein: CASSSTSGTGYEQYF
V gene: TRBV28; J gene: TRBJ2-7; clone size: NA; D gene: TRBD2; CDR3 DNA: TGTGCCAGCAGTGCGCAGCCGGGACTAGCGGTCTCCTACGAGCAGTACTTC; CDR3 protein: CASSAQPGLAVSYEQYF
V gene: TRBV7-2; J gene: TRBJ2-7; clone size: NA; D gene: NA; CDR3 DNA: TGTGCCAGCAGCTTAGATCCCCAGCTCGAGCAGTACTTC; CDR3 protein: CASSLDPQLEQYF
V gene: TRBV29-1; J gene: TRBJ2-3; clone size: few; D gene: NA; CDR3 DNA: TGCAGCGTAGGCCAGGGTGAAGATACGCAGTATTTT; CDR3 protein: CSVGQGEDTQYF
V gene: TRBV29-1; J gene: TRBJ2-2; clone size: NA; D gene: NA; CDR3 DNA: TGCAGCGTGCGGGACTTACTGAACACCGGGGAGCTGTTTTTT; CDR3 protein: CSVRDLLNTGELFF
V gene: TRBV6-1; J gene: TRBJ2-7; clone size: NA; D gene: NA; CDR3 DNA: TGTGCCAGCAGTGAGCGGATCGCCTACGAGCAGTACTTC; CDR3 protein: CASSERIAYEQYF
V gene: TRBV6-2/TRBV6-3; J gene: TRBJ2-1; clone size: many; D gene: TRBD1; CDR3 DNA: TGTGCCAGCAGGCCAGGGGGCTCCTACAATGAGCAGTTCTTC; CDR3 protein: CASRPGGSYNEQFF
V gene: TRBV4-1; J gene: TRBJ2-2; clone size: NA; D gene: NA; CDR3 DNA: TGCGCCAGCAGCCAAGGACGGGTCCCGAACACCGGGGAGCTGTTTTTT; CDR3 protein: CASSQGRVPNTGELFF
V gene: TRBV20-1; J gene: TRBJ2-7; clone size: NA; D gene: TRBD2; CDR3 DNA: TGCAGTGTAACAAAAAGCGGGAGGGCCGTCTACGAGCAGTACTTC; CDR3 protein: CSVTKSGRAVYEQYF
V gene: TRBV7-9; J gene: TRBJ1-2; clone size: many; D gene: TRBD1; CDR3 DNA: TGTGCCAGCAGCCCTGGCGGGACAGGGGCTAACTATGGCTACACCTTC; CDR3 protein: CASSPGGTGANYGYTF
V gene: TRBV11-2; J gene: TRBJ2-7; clone size: few; D gene: TRBD2; CDR3 DNA: TGTGCCAGCAGCTCCCTGGTGGCGGGAGGGTACGAGCAGTACTTC; CDR3 protein: CASSSLVAGGYEQYF
V gene: TRBV6-1; J gene: TRBJ2-1; clone size: few; D gene: TRBD2; CDR3 DNA: TGTGCCAGCAGTGAACCGGGACTAGCGGGAGTAGAGCAGTTCTTC; CDR3 protein: CASSEPGLAGVEQFF